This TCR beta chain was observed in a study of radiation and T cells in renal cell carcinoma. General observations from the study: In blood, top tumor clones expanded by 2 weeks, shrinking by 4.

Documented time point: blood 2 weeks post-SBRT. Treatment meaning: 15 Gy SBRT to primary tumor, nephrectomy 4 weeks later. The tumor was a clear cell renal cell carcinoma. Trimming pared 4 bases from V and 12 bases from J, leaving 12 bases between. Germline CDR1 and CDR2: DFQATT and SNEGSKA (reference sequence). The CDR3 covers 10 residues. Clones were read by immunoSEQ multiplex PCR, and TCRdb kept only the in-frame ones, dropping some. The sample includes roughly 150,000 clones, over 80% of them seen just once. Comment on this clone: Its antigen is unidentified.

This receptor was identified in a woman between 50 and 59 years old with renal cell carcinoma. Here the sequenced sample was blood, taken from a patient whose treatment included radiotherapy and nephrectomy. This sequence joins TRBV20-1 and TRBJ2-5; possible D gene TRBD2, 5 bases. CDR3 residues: CSAKIEGEYF. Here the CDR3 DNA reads TGCAGTGCTAAAATTGAGGGCGAGTACTTC.